The T cell receptor (beta chain) described here comes from a study of blood T cell repertoires in COVID-19. Study information: The origin of the acute and convalescent COVID-19 samples was the United States, Italy and Spain. PBMCs, B-cell-depleted T cells, or T cells were the source of the cDNA or gDNA that made up the material.

This CDR3 comprises 14 residues. Germline CDR1 MNHEY, CDR2 SVGEGT. V was cut by 5 bases and J by 5 bases, with 15 bases left in between. Per the study methods: The authors estimated nucleated cell counts from reference gene primer amplification. The method was immunoSEQ multiplex PCR; TCRdb's version includes in-frame clones alone and lacks a portion of them. V, J and clone size are those of that table, while D and trimming were read from the DNA. The table lists tens of thousands of clones, 80% to 90% of them singletons. This clone was seen more than once but under ten times. The sample was peripheral blood. The chain employs TRBV6-2 or TRBV6-3 and TRBJ1-2; D is perhaps TRBD1 (6 bases). The clonotype was recovered from a man in his forties with acute or convalescent COVID-19. The CDR3 spells CASSLYRDKYGYTF. The CDR3 DNA is TGTGCCAGCAGTCTATACCGGGACAAATATGGCTACACCTTC.